One sample yielded the 27 T cell receptor beta chains listed below, sequenced in a study of technical replicates of blood from a handful of donors. Sequencing used immunoSEQ multiplex PCR; TCRdb keeps in-frame clones, though not all of them. The data hold about 97,000 clones, with about 95% observed a single time. The sequenced sample consisted of T cells isolated from PBMCs. The receptor source for this set is a human donor in good health.

V usage is TRBV9 and J usage is TRBJ2-3; unclear D gene. V was shortened by 2 bases and J by 6 bases, with 10 bases between the two germline ends. The CDR3 has 13 amino acids. Germline V gene sequence: CDR1 SGDLS, CDR2 YYNGEE. The CDR3 DNA sequence: TGTGCCAGCAGCGTTGCAGGTGGCGATACGCAGTATTTT. It is translated as CASSVAGGDTQYF.

The V and J genes are TRBV29-1 and TRBJ1-1, with D unclear. Germline assignment: CDR1 SQVTM and CDR2 ANQGSEA. The CDR3 sequence is 13 residues long. Between the trimmed V and J ends, which lost 5 bases and 0 bases, there was a span of 10 bases. Written as DNA, the CDR3 is TGCAGCGTTAGCGGGAGTATGAACACTGAAGCTTTCTTT. It is translated as CSVSGSMNTEAFF.

As DNA, the CDR3 is TGTGCCAGCAGCCTAGCTCCCTATGAGACCCAGTACTTC. It translates to CASSLAPYETQYF. The chain employs TRBV2 and TRBJ2-5, with a possible D match to TRBD2 (5 bases). The germline CDR1 and CDR2 sequences are SNHLY and FYNNEI. V lost 6 bases and J 5 bases, leaving 13 bases between the germline ends. The CDR3 is made up of 13 amino acids. Combining the CDR3 with reference TRBV2 and TRBJ2-5 gives the whole variable domain EPEVTQTPSHQVTQMGQEVILRCVPISNHLYFYWYRQILGQKVEFLVSFYNNEISEKSEIFDDQFSVERPDGSNFTLKIRSTKLEDSAMYFCASSLAPYETQYFGPGTRLLVL.

The V call is TRBV2, the J call TRBJ2-1; 7 nucleotides agree with TRBD2. There are 13 residues in the CDR3. Losses at the gene ends were 6 bases for V and 8 bases for J; bases not matched to a gene: 7. Germline loops: CDR1 SNHLY, CDR2 FYNNEI. CDR3: CASRWRESHEQFF. CDR3 DNA sequence: TGTGCCAGCAGGTGGCGGGAGTCCCATGAGCAGTTCTTC. Full variable domain (outside the CDR3, taken from reference TRBV2 and TRBJ2-1): EPEVTQTPSHQVTQMGQEVILRCVPISNHLYFYWYRQILGQKVEFLVSFYNNEISEKSEIFDDQFSVERPDGSNFTLKIRSTKLEDSAMYFCASRWRESHEQFFGPGTRLTVL.

This chain links TRBV28 with TRBJ2-4, with 7 bases that match TRBD1. The V segment lost 6 bases and the J segment 0 bases; nucleotides outside the gene matches: 8. The CDR3 extends over 16 amino acids. Germline V lookup: CDR1 MDHEN, CDR2 SYDVKM. For the CDR3, the DNA is TGTGCCAGCAGCTTACGACAGGGTCTAGCCAAAAACATTCAGTACTTC. Protein: CASSLRQGLAKNIQYF.

The genes are TRBV18 and TRBJ2-1; 7 positions agree with TRBD1. The CDR3 consists of 15 residues. Germline CDR1 KGHSH, CDR2 LQKENI. V lost 3 bases and J lost 9; bases outside the gene matches: 11. The CDR3 reads CASSPLTGTEIEQFF. CDR3 coding DNA: TGTGCCAGCTCACCGCTAACCGGGACAGAGATTGAGCAGTTCTTC.

The genes are TRBV6-1 and TRBJ1-4, with D possibly being TRBD1 (6 bases). CDR1 is MNHNS, CDR2 SASEGT, per germline. V was clipped by 2 bases and J by 0 bases, with 10 bases between them. The CDR3 length is 16 residues. CDR3 in DNA: TGTGCCAGCAGTGAACTACAGGGTGCAACTAATGAAAAACTGTTTTTT. It is translated as CASSELQGATNEKLFF.

The J gene is TRBJ1-3, the V gene TRBV7-2, with D possibly TRBD1 on 5 matching bases. Germline V gives CDR1 SGHTA, CDR2 FQGNSA. CDR3 length: 15 amino acids. V shed 5 bases and J shed 0 bases, with 11 bases lying between them. The CDR3 bases are TGTGCCAGCAGCCCATCAGGGATCTCTGGAAACACCATATATTTT. Translation gives CASSPSGISGNTIYF.

The chain combines TRBV30 with TRBJ1-2; D remains unclear. Trimming took off 0 bases at V and 5 bases at J, with 10 bases between the two ends. Germline assignment: CDR1 GTSNPN and CDR2 SVGIG (reference sequence). The CDR3 runs to 13 residues. CDR3 region: CAWSVFGGYGYTF. The CDR3 DNA follows: TGTGCCTGGAGTGTGTTCGGCGGGTATGGCTACACCTTC.

Here the CDR3 reads CASSQGLVYEQYF. The DNA for the CDR3 is TGTGCCAGCAGTCAGGGATTGGTCTACGAGCAGTACTTC. The chain joins TRBV27 to TRBJ2-7; weak D call: TRBD1 (5 bases). There are 13 residues in the CDR3. Looked up from germline, CDR1 is MNHEY and CDR2 is SMNVEV (reference sequence). Between the trimmed V and J ends, which lost 5 bases and 3 bases, there was a span of 11 bases.

CDR3 bases: TGTGCCAGCAGCTTAGCGGGAGAAAGATACGAGCAGTACTTC. This sequence encodes CASSLAGERYEQYF. J is TRBJ2-7 and V is TRBV7-9, with a tentative D call TRBD2 (5 bases). V was trimmed by 0 bases and J by 4 bases, leaving 10 bases between them. The CDR3 is made up of 14 amino acids. From germline, CDR1 is SEHNR and CDR2 FQNEAQ (reference sequence).

The chain recombines TRBV5-1 with TRBJ1-2; 9 bases are a match to TRBD1. This CDR3 has 20 amino acids. Germline CDR1 reads SGHRS; CDR2 reads YFSETQ. Unmatched junction bases numbered 24, after V lost 2 bases and J lost 7 bases. CDR3 nucleotides: TGCGCCAGCAGCTTTAGGGGGACAGGGCCTCCTTTCGGCTCTAGTGGTGGCTACACCTTC. Its protein is CASSFRGTGPPFGSSGGYTF.

The rearrangement links TRBV19 to TRBJ2-1; maybe TRBD2 (5 bases). The CDR3 length is 14 residues. Trimming shortened V by 5 bases and J by 6 bases, and 14 bases separated the two germline ends. The germline V gene has CDR1 LNHDA and CDR2 SQIVND (reference sequence). CDR3 sequence (DNA): TGTGCCAGTAGTGGCCGGCTGGAGGCCAATGAGCAGTTCTTC. Translation: CASSGRLEANEQFF. Filled out from reference TRBV19 and TRBJ2-1, the complete variable domain reads DGGITQSPKYLFRKEGQNVTLSCEQNLNHDAMYWYRQDPGQGLRLIYYSQIVNDFQKGDIAEGYSVSREKKESFPLTVTSAQKNPTAFYLCASSGRLEANEQFFGPGTRLTVL.

The gene calls are TRBV30 and TRBJ1-1; 7 bases fit TRBD1. V was clipped by 8 bases and J by 2 bases; unmatched bases: 14. This CDR3 is built from 15 residues. Germline V lookup: CDR1 GTSNPN, CDR2 SVGIG (reference sequence). The CDR3 spells CARATGSGINTEAFF. The CDR3, as DNA: TGTGCCCGGGCGACAGGGTCCGGCATTAACACTGAAGCTTTCTTT.

The CDR3 spells CASSLLRGEKLFF. CDR3 nucleotide sequence: TGTGCCAGCAGCTTATTGCGCGGGGAAAAACTGTTTTTT. The chain couples TRBV11-2 to TRBJ1-4, with D uncertain. The ends were cut back, 2 bases at V and 8 bases at J, with 9 bases in the middle. Germline values: CDR1 SGHAT, CDR2 FQNNGV. The CDR3 totals 13 residues.

The chain has TRBV27 and TRBJ2-7, with 8 positions matching TRBD2. J lost 5 bases, V lost 1 base, and 7 bases had no gene match. Germline CDR1 and CDR2: MNHEY and SMNVEV (reference sequence). CDR3 size: 15 residues. The CDR3: CASSLYGAGADEQYF. The CDR3, as DNA: TGTGCCAGCAGTTTATACGGAGCGGGGGCTGACGAGCAGTACTTC.

This chain connects TRBV5-8 to TRBJ2-1; 7 nucleotides line up with TRBD2. Trimming took 2 bases from V and 4 from J; bases not matched to a gene: 3. Per germline, CDR1 SGHTS and CDR2 YDEGEE. The CDR3 length is 14 residues. The CDR3 nucleotides are TGTGCCAGCAGCTTCGGGGGGTTATACAATGAGCAGTTCTTC. This codes for CASSFGGLYNEQFF.

The rearrangement joins TRBV18 to TRBJ2-7; TRBD1 aligns across 12 bases. After removal of 3 bases from V and 2 bases from J, the junction contained 8 bases not matched to a gene. The CDR3 covers 17 residues. Germline-derived CDR1 and CDR2 are KGHSH and LQKENI. This CDR3 is CASSPGTGGRRPYEQYF. CDR3 coding DNA: TGTGCCAGCTCACCCGGGACAGGGGGCCGCCGACCCTACGAGCAGTACTTC.

This rearrangement joins TRBV6-5 to TRBJ2-3; TRBD2 aligns across 11 bases. Per the germline V gene, CDR1 is MNHEY and CDR2 is SVGAGI. J lost 5 bases, V lost 2 bases, and 3 bases had no gene match. This CDR3 has 15 residues. The CDR3 region is CASSYGLAGGDTQYF. The CDR3 region has the DNA TGTGCCAGCAGTTACGGGCTAGCGGGAGGAGATACGCAGTATTTT.

The chain is built from TRBV2 and TRBJ1-1, with TRBD1 matching 12 bases. Germline V gene sequence: CDR1 SNHLY, CDR2 FYNNEI. The CDR3 contains 13 residues. V lost 4 bases, J lost 12 bases, and 6 bases stayed unmatched. CDR3 DNA sequence: TGTGCCAGCAGTGTAGGGACAGGGGGCGCCCCTTTCTTT. It codes for CASSVGTGGAPFF.

This clone is a singleton in its sample. This chain uses TRBV10-3 with TRBJ1-5; D is perhaps TRBD1 (6 bases). Looked up from germline, CDR1 is ENHRY and CDR2 is SYGVKD. CDR3 size: 15 residues. The V gene lost 0 bases and the J gene lost 2 bases, with 8 bases spanning the gap. The CDR3 region is CAISESGAGNQPQHF. CDR3 nucleotide sequence: TGTGCCATCAGTGAGTCGGGGGCGGGCAATCAGCCCCAGCATTTT.

V is TRBV7-8 and J is TRBJ1-1; D possibly corresponds to TRBD1 (5 bases). Germline V lookup: CDR1 SGHVS, CDR2 FQNEAQ. V was pared by 5 bases and J by 1 base, with 11 bases between. The CDR3 is 14 residues long. The CDR3: CASSPITGNTEAFF. In nucleotides, the CDR3 is TGTGCCAGCAGCCCTATTACAGGGAACACTGAAGCTTTCTTT.

This clone was detected only once. This sequence joins TRBV29-1 and TRBJ1-2, with D possibly being TRBD1 (5 bases). Trimming stripped 3 bases from V and 2 bases from J, with 7 bases between. CDR1 is SQVTM, CDR2 ANQGSEA, per germline. The CDR3 has 12 amino acids. The CDR3 DNA follows: TGCAGCGTTGACGGGGGAAACTATGGCTACACCTTC. It translates to CSVDGGNYGYTF.

The chain joins TRBV6-5 to TRBJ1-1; D gene ambiguous. V lost 8 bases, J lost 5 bases, and 6 bases lay in between. The CDR3 extends over 10 amino acids. The V gene's germline CDR1 is MNHEY and CDR2 SVGAGI. CDR3 sequence reads: CASGSTEAFF. The CDR3 bases are TGTGCCAGCGGGAGTACTGAAGCTTTCTTT.

V is TRBV6-4 and J is TRBJ2-7; 13 positions agree with TRBD2. The CDR3 spans 16 residues. Germline lookup yields CDR1 MRHNA and CDR2 SNTAGT. Trimming cost V 6 bases and J 2 bases; bases outside gene matches: 7. In DNA, the CDR3 is TGTGCCAGCAGCGAGGGACTAGCGGGGCTTCCCTACGAGCAGTACTTC. It is translated as CASSEGLAGLPYEQYF.

The genes are TRBV27 and TRBJ1-1; a weak D match, TRBD1 (6 bases). V lost 5 bases, J lost 2 bases, and 12 bases lay in between. This CDR3 spans 14 amino acids. Germline V CDR1 and CDR2: MNHEY, SMNVEV (reference sequence). CDR3 residues: CASSLRTENTEAFF. The CDR3 DNA sequence: TGTGCCAGCAGTCTACGGACAGAAAACACTGAAGCTTTCTTT.

The CDR3 coding sequence is TGTGCCAGCAGCTTAGATACCTCACAACAGGGGGCCAAAAACATTCAGTACTTC. Its translation: CASSLDTSQQGAKNIQYF. The genes are TRBV11-2 and TRBJ2-4, with TRBD1 identical over 7 bases. V lost 0 bases and J lost 1; bases outside the gene matches: 9. CDR3 length: 18 amino acids. The germline V gene has CDR1 SGHAT and CDR2 FQNNGV.